This TCR beta chain comes out of a study of control samples from healthy donors and cancer patients. Between the trimmed V and J ends, which lost 2 bases and 6 bases, there was a span of 17 bases. The CDR3 covers 15 residues. Germline V CDR1 and CDR2: MNHNS, SASEGT. Some clones are missing from TCRdb's copy, which holds only in-frame ones; the method was immunoSEQ multiplex PCR. This table has more than 50,000 clones, roughly 88% appearing once. The clonotype was recovered from a middle-aged man in good health. Material: blood. The rearrangement links TRBV6-1 to TRBJ2-7; a possible D gene is TRBD2 (5 bases). CDR3 bases: TGTGCCAGCAGTGAAACTGCGCTAGCACGAAGCGAGCAGTACTTC. Translating it yields CASSETALARSEQYF.